This TCR beta chain was sequenced during a study of radiotherapy plus CTLA-4 blockade in lung cancer. Overall study context: Among patients, about 20% showed objective responses, and about 30% had disease control. Findings of the study overall: Reportedly, early blood T cell clone dynamics best predicted response, with interferon-beta. Among blood TCR repertoires after radiotherapy plus ipilimumab, tumor-derived clones expanded.

Method: immunoSEQ multiplex PCR; TCRdb's copy keeps in-frame clones and lacks some. The sample records tens of thousands of clones, roughly 80% being singletons. Patients in the study, people with chemo-refractory metastatic non-small-cell lung cancer, received focal radiation plus ipilimumab CTLA-4 blockade. Turning to this clone: Its antigen is not known.

V gave up 5 bases and J gave up 3 bases; unmatched junction bases: 8. CDR3 size: 15 residues. Germline V CDR1 and CDR2: LGHNT, FRNRAP. The chain couples TRBV12-5 to TRBJ2-3; 7 positions agree with TRBD1. Sequencing was performed on peripheral blood, taken from a patient treated with radiotherapy plus ipilimumab. This receptor was identified in a human donor with non-small cell lung cancer who had a complete response to radiotherapy plus ipilimumab. The CDR3 loop is CASGMGQLGTDTQYF. The CDR3 bases are TGTGCTAGTGGTATGGGACAGTTGGGAACAGATACGCAGTATTTT.